This is a list of T cell receptor beta chains from one sample in a study of CD8 T cells in ankylosing spondylitis. TCRdb re-derived calls from the 5' RACE reads in MiXCR, one entry per CDR3 protein. This sample yields around 330,000 distinct CDR3 sequences, of which under 14% are seen a single time; roughly 9.2% belongs to the top ten. Input material: blood, either unsorted or a sorted T cell fraction (not recorded which). The source is a female donor with ankylosing spondylitis or in good health (not recorded which). CDR3s include the opening cysteine and the closing phenylalanine or tryptophan. D genes are given only for firm matches. Clone size is shown for a subset of rows, as once, few, many or a class of expanded clone.

V gene	D gene	clone size	J gene	CDR3 DNA	CDR3 protein
TRBV4-1	.	.	TRBJ2-7	TGCGCCAGCAGCCAGGCTCAGGCCTCCTACGAGCAGTACTTC	CASSQAQASYEQYF
TRBV6-6	.	many	TRBJ2-3	TGTGCCAGCAGGAGGGACTGGATAGATACGCAGTATTTT	CASRRDWIDTQYF
TRBV20-1	TRBD1	many	TRBJ1-6	TGCAGTGCTAGTCAGGGGGGCCCAGAAGTTTCACCCCTCCACTTT	CSASQGGPEVSPLHF
TRBV20-1	.	many	TRBJ2-2	TGCAGTGCTAGAGATGAACGGACTCTCGCGAACACCGGGGAGCTGTTTTTT	CSARDERTLANTGELFF
TRBV9	TRBD2	.	TRBJ2-2	TGTGCCAGCAGCGCGGGACTAGCGGGAGGCGGCGGGGAGCTGTTTTTT	CASSAGLAGGGGELFF
TRBV11-2	TRBD1	.	TRBJ1-5	TGTGCCAGCAGCGAGGGGACAGGGATGAATCAGCCCCAGCATTTT	CASSEGTGMNQPQHF
TRBV29-1	TRBD1	.	TRBJ2-7	TGCAGCGTCGATCGGACAGGGGTAAAGAACGAGCAGTACTTC	CSVDRTGVKNEQYF
TRBV18	TRBD1	many	TRBJ2-3	TGTGCCAGCTCACCACCGTATGTCACAGGGGCAGATACGCAGTATTTT	CASSPPYVTGADTQYF
TRBV18	.	many	TRBJ1-1	TGTGCCAGCTCACCGGTTCCCCGACGGGTGAACACTGAAGCTTTCTTT	CASSPVPRRVNTEAFF
TRBV7-2	.	many	TRBJ2-6	TGTGCCAGCAGGCCCTTGCGTTCTGGGGCCAACGTCCTGACTTTC	CASRPLRSGANVLTF
TRBV20-1	TRBD2	many	TRBJ2-3	TGCAGTGCTTCTCGGCAAGCGGGAGACGTAGATACGCAGTATTTT	CSASRQAGDVDTQYF
TRBV5-5	TRBD2	many	TRBJ2-3	TGTGCCAGCACCACCCCGGAGCGGGGGGTAGATACGCAGTATTTT	CASTTPERGVDTQYF
TRBV5-1	.	many	TRBJ2-7	TGCGCCAGCAGCGATCGGAGGGGTACCTGGGGCGAGCAGTACTTC	CASSDRRGTWGEQYF
TRBV7-2	.	many	TRBJ2-1	TGTGCCAGCAGCTCCCAAGGCATCTACAATGAGCAGTTCTTC	CASSSQGIYNEQFF
TRBV5-1	TRBD1	.	TRBJ2-3	TGCGCCAGCAGCCTGTCGACAGGGGGTCGGAAAGATACGCAGTATTTT	CASSLSTGGRKDTQYF
TRBV29-1	TRBD1	many	TRBJ1-5	TGCAGCGTTGGACAGGGAAGGAGCAATCAGCCCCAGCATTTT	CSVGQGRSNQPQHF
TRBV20-1	.	few	TRBJ2-7	TGCAGTGCAGTCCCCTTTTTTCAGCACGGCGAGCAGTACTTC	CSAVPFFQHGEQYF
TRBV6-2/TRBV6-3	.	.	TRBJ2-7	TGTGCCAGCATGGGGGTGAATTTCGGGACCCACTTCTACGAGCAGTACTTC	CASMGVNFGTHFYEQYF
TRBV3-1	.	.	TRBJ1-4	TGTGCCAGCAGCCAGCAGGGTACTACTAATGAAAAACTGTTTTTT	CASSQQGTTNEKLFF
TRBV24-1	.	many	TRBJ1-1	TGTGCCACCAGTGACACCTCGGACGGAAACACTGAAGCTTTCTTT	CATSDTSDGNTEAFF
TRBV12-3/TRBV12-4	.	many	TRBJ1-2	TGTGCCAGCAGCCAAGACACAGGGCGCGGCTACACCTTC	CASSQDTGRGYTF
TRBV5-1	.	many	TRBJ2-1	TGCGCCAGCAGCTTGTTGGGAGGTAGGGCCACCTACAATGAGCAGTTCTTC	CASSLLGGRATYNEQFF
TRBV4-1	.	.	TRBJ2-7	TGCGCCAGCAGCTCGTCAGGGGCGGACCCCTACGAGCAGTACTTC	CASSSSGADPYEQYF
TRBV12-3/TRBV12-4	.	few	TRBJ2-5	TGTGCCAGCAGAGTAGGGGGGGGGAACCAAGAGACCCAGTACTTC	CASRVGGGNQETQYF
TRBV28	TRBD1	.	TRBJ2-2	TGTGCCAGCAGTCAAGCAGACAGGGTAAACACCGGGGAGCTGTTTTTT	CASSQADRVNTGELFF
TRBV5-1	.	few	TRBJ2-2	TGCGCCAGCAGCCCTGGGCTAGCCCTAAACACCGGGGAGCTGTTTTTT	CASSPGLALNTGELFF
TRBV10-3	TRBD2	many	TRBJ2-3	TGTGCCACCACGGCCCCGAGCGGGGTTGGCGCAGATACGCAGTATTTT	CATTAPSGVGADTQYF
TRBV12-3/TRBV12-4	.	.	TRBJ1-1	TGTGCCAGCAGTTTATCGCGCACTGAAGCTTTCTTT	CASSLSRTEAFF
TRBV29-1	.	many	TRBJ1-1	TGCAGCGTGCGTCGGGAGAACACTGAAGCTTTCTTT	CSVRRENTEAFF
TRBV28	TRBD2	many	TRBJ2-7	TGTGCCAGCAGTTTGGGAGGACTAGAGGGGTACGAGCAGTACTTC	CASSLGGLEGYEQYF
TRBV20-1	.	many	TRBJ2-7	TGCAGTGCCACCACCTCCTCCTACGAGCAGTACTTC	CSATTSSYEQYF
TRBV20-1	TRBD2	many	TRBJ2-4	TGCAGTGCTCAGGGAGGGTCTTGGGCCATTCAGTACTTC	CSAQGGSWAIQYF
TRBV20-1	TRBD1	many	TRBJ2-1	TGCAGTGCTAGGACAGGGAGCTCCTACAATGAGCAGTTCTTC	CSARTGSSYNEQFF
TRBV5-1	TRBD2	many	TRBJ2-1	TGCGCCAGCAGTACAGCGGGGGGCTCCTACAATGAGCAGTTCTTC	CASSTAGGSYNEQFF
TRBV18	TRBD2	many	TRBJ2-3	TGTGCCAGCTCTCAATCTAGCGGAATAGATACGCAGTATTTT	CASSQSSGIDTQYF
TRBV20-1	.	.	TRBJ1-5	TGCAGTGCTAGTGCAATTGACAATCAGCCCCAGCATTTT	CSASAIDNQPQHF
TRBV6-1	.	many	TRBJ2-7	TGTGCCAGCAGTCCCTGGCCGGGGAACTCCTACGAGCAGTACTTC	CASSPWPGNSYEQYF